Sequencing of this T cell receptor beta chain was carried out in a study of T cells expressing NK-cell markers. TCRdb processed the 5' RACE reads again and assigns one entry to each CDR3 protein, with no DNA. The sample table includes a few hundred thousand distinct CDR3 sequences. Sequencing used blood T cells: a sorted CD56 or NKG2C T cell subset, CD4+ or CD8+ T cells, or bulk PBMC T cells (not recorded which). The sequence came from a woman aged 50 to 60 in good health.

CDR3 in amino acids: CASSSSIVVRGTNYGYTF. The genes are TRBV7-9 and TRBJ1-2; absent DNA, TCRdb's TRBD1 call cannot be checked. CDR1 is SEHNR, CDR2 FQNEAQ, per germline (reference sequence). This CDR3 is 18 amino acids long. Full variable domain (missing parts from reference TRBV7-9 and TRBJ1-2): DTGVSQNPRHKITKRGQNVTFRCDPISEHNRLYWYRQTLGQGPEFLTYFQNEAQLEKSRLLSDRFSAERPKGSFSTLEIQRTEQGDSAMYLCASSSSIVVRGTNYGYTFGSGTRLTVV.